A selection of T cell receptor beta chains follows, all from one sample in a study of blood T cell repertoires in COVID-19. Repertoires were generated with immunoSEQ multiplex PCR, while TCRdb's copy carries only in-frame clones and drops some. The sample consists of 30,000 to 50,000 clones, about 91% of them appearing once. The specimen was peripheral blood. The receptors were sampled from a woman aged 25 to 39 in a cohort sampled during active COVID-19. Both conserved end residues are part of each CDR3. D genes are given only for firm matches. Only some rows state a clone size, as once, few, many or a class for expanded clones.

j_call v_call cdr3_length d_call clone_size cdr3_aa cdr3_nt
TRBJ2-1 TRBV19 15 . . CASAALDSSYNEQFF TGTGCCAGTGCTGCCTTGGACAGCTCCTACAATGAGCAGTTCTTC
TRBJ2-7 TRBV11-2 14 TRBD1 . CASSSQGQGYEQYF TGTGCCAGCAGCTCGCAGGGACAGGGCTACGAGCAGTACTTC
TRBJ1-1 TRBV7-9 12 . . CASSLTNTEAFF TGTGCCAGCAGCTTGACTAACACTGAAGCTTTCTTT
TRBJ2-1 TRBV7-6 15 TRBD2 . CASSGLAGLGNEQFF TGTGCCAGCAGCGGACTAGCGGGATTAGGCAATGAGCAGTTCTTC
TRBJ1-4 TRBV6-1 16 TRBD1 few CASSEADGTGTRKLFF TGTGCCAGCAGTGAAGCGGACGGGACAGGGACTAGGAAACTGTTTTTT
TRBJ1-3 TRBV28 14 . . CASSPDSSGNTIYF TGTGCCAGCAGTCCAGACAGCTCTGGAAACACCATATATTTT
TRBJ2-7 TRBV3-1/TRBV3-2 19 TRBD1 . CASSQDRFRGQESSYEQYF TGTGCCAGCAGCCAAGATCGTTTTAGGGGACAGGAAAGTTCCTACGAGCAGTACTTC
TRBJ1-6 TRBV3-1/TRBV3-2 14 . . CASSQAGFNSPLHF TGTGCCAGCAGCCAAGCGGGGTTCAATTCACCCCTCCACTTT
TRBJ2-7 TRBV19 15 TRBD2 . CASSPELAASYEQYF TGTGCCAGTAGCCCGGAGCTAGCGGCCTCCTACGAGCAGTACTTC
TRBJ2-2 TRBV5-1 17 . once CASSFRTAARNAGELFF TGCGCCAGCAGCTTTAGAACCGCGGCGCGTAATGCCGGGGAGCTGTTTTTT
TRBJ1-1 TRBV2 14 . few CASSATGLVAEAFF TGTGCCAGCAGTGCTACAGGGTTGGTCGCTGAAGCTTTCTTT
TRBJ1-6 TRBV28 16 . . CASSLDRGSYNSPLHF TGTGCCAGCAGTTTAGATAGGGGCTCCTATAATTCACCCCTCCACTTT
TRBJ2-7 TRBV29-1 15 . . CSATENPLLKHEQYF TGCAGCGCGACGGAGAACCCGCTACTAAAGCACGAGCAGTACTTC
TRBJ2-1 TRBV11-1 16 TRBD2 . CASSLAPGGNYNEQFF TGTGCCAGCAGCTTAGCGCCGGGAGGGAACTACAATGAGCAGTTCTTC
TRBJ2-3 TRBV6-2/TRBV6-3 18 TRBD2 . CASSYSILLALSTDTQYF TGTGCCAGCAGTTACTCGATTCTACTAGCGCTTAGCACAGATACGCAGTATTTT
TRBJ1-1 TRBV29-1 12 . . CSVTGKNTEAFF TGCAGCGTCACAGGGAAGAACACTGAAGCTTTCTTT
TRBJ1-1 TRBV28 13 . . CASSLTGGAEAFF TGTGCCAGCAGTTTAACGGGAGGCGCTGAAGCTTTCTTT
TRBJ2-3 TRBV6-5 14 TRBD1 . CASRLDRGRDTQYF TGTGCCAGCAGACTCGACAGGGGGCGAGATACGCAGTATTTT
TRBJ2-3 TRBV6-4 13 . . CASSDGHTDTQYF TGTGCCAGCAGTGACGGGCACACAGATACGCAGTATTTT
TRBJ2-2 TRBV9 17 TRBD1 . CASSARTGVGYTGELFF TGTGCCAGCAGCGCCCGGACAGGGGTGGGCTACACCGGGGAGCTGTTTTTT
TRBJ1-1 TRBV7-9 11 . . CASSFRGVAFF TGTGCCAGCAGCTTTCGGGGGGTGGCTTTCTTT
TRBJ1-1 TRBV7-9 14 . . CASSQGGGNTEAFF TGTGCCAGCAGCCAGGGCGGCGGGAACACTGAAGCTTTCTTT
TRBJ1-2 TRBV12-3/TRBV12-4 13 . . CASSGIRAGGYTF TGTGCCAGCAGTGGCATCAGGGCAGGTGGCTACACCTTC
TRBJ1-2 TRBV5-6 14 . . CASSLLQGSYGYTF TGTGCCAGCAGCCTTTTGCAGGGGAGCTATGGCTACACCTTC
TRBJ1-5 TRBV27 15 . once CASSLYDWGDQPQHF TGTGCCAGCAGTTTATACGACTGGGGGGACCAGCCCCAGCATTTT
TRBJ2-7 TRBV6-5 13 . . CASSYSIGYEQYF TGTGCCAGCAGTTACTCGATCGGGTACGAGCAGTACTTC
TRBJ2-3 TRBV6-2/TRBV6-3 15 TRBD2 . CASSSLAGVGDTQYF TGTGCCAGCAGCTCACTAGCGGGAGTGGGAGATACGCAGTATTTT
TRBJ2-1 TRBV5-4 18 . . CASSLQKITGSSYNEQFF TGTGCCAGCAGCTTACAAAAAATCACTGGGAGCTCCTACAATGAGCAGTTCTTC
TRBJ1-2 TRBV25-1 15 . once CASSSTGLANYGYTF TGTGCCAGCAGTTCAACAGGGCTCGCTAACTATGGCTACACCTTC
TRBJ2-1 TRBV18 15 . . CASSPSGNSYNEQFF TGTGCCAGCTCACCCTCCGGGAACTCCTACAATGAGCAGTTCTTC
TRBJ2-7 TRBV7-9 13 . . CASSLSIRGEQYF TGTGCCAGCAGCTTATCGATAAGGGGCGAGCAGTACTTC
TRBJ2-7 TRBV7-9 14 TRBD1 . CASSLGDRFYEQYF TGTGCCAGCAGCTTAGGGGACAGGTTCTACGAGCAGTACTTC
TRBJ1-6 TRBV30 15 TRBD1 . CAWTRDRGANSPLHF TGTGCCTGGACGCGGGACAGGGGCGCGAATTCACCCCTCCACTTT
TRBJ1-2 TRBV20-1 12 . . CSASNRNYGYTF TGCAGTGCTAGTAACAGAAACTATGGCTACACCTTC